Reported below is one T cell receptor (beta chain). Its specificity is not known. The table came from immunoSEQ multiplex PCR; TCRdb's copy has only in-frame clones and leaves some out. The sample has approximately 74,000 clones; about four fifths are singletons. Before sequencing, viral peptide pools were used by the ViraFEST assay to expand antigen-specific CD4+ T cells. Subsequent to roughly 10 days of culture, CD4+ T cells were isolated. None of these healthy vaccinees had been infected with SARS-CoV-2 before vaccination. Approximately 2 million PBMC were seeded per well and grown in the presence of about 10 IU/ml IL-2 and around 10 ug/ml peptides. This sample was included in a study of vaccination effects on CD4 cells after COVID-19. The overall study: Participants were vaccinated with two doses of either the BNT162b2 or mRNA-1273 vaccine.

The V gene's germline CDR1 is SGHRS and CDR2 YFSETQ. V shed 3 bases and J 2 bases; nucleotides not matched to a gene: 5. This CDR3 comprises 16 residues. The TCR sequence derives from a human donor who received a COVID-19 vaccine. The J gene is TRBJ1-3, the V gene TRBV5-1; 10 bases align to TRBD1. The sample in question was CD4+ T cells from PBMCs cultured with HCoV-NL63 spike peptides, obtained before COVID-19 vaccination. In DNA, the CDR3 is TGCGCCAGCAGCTCTGGACAGGGGGTAGCTGGAAACACCATATATTTT. Its translation: CASSSGQGVAGNTIYF.